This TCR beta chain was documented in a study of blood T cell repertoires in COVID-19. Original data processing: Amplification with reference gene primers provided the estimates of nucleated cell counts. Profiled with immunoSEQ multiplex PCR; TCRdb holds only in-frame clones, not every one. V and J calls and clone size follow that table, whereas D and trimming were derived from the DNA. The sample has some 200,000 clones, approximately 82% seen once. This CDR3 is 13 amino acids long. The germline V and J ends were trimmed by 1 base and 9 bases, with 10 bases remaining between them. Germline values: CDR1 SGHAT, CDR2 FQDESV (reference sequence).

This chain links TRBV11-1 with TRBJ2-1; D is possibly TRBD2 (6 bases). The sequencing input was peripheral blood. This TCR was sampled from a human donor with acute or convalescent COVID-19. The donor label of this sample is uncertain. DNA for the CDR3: TGTGCCAGCAGCTTAGAGGGACTCACTGAGCAGTTCTTC. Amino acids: CASSLEGLTEQFF.